The present TCR beta chain was sequenced within a study of identical twins. Findings of the study overall: Modelling underestimated the level of out-of-frame TCR alpha sharing observed in monozygotic twins. Out-of-frame alpha sequences common to twins exhibited a surplus of low generation probability.

There are many counts of this clonotype. Its antigen is not identified. The junction shows a germline mismatch at one end, possibly a read error. Germline CDR1 reads SGHRS; CDR2 reads YFSETQ. There are 13 residues in the CDR3. TCRdb called the 5' RACE reads again in MiXCR, with one record for every CDR3 protein. The sample shows 400,000 to 550,000 distinct CDR3 sequences, 20% to 25% of them seen only once. This sample was shared with a second study, whose subject was T cells expressing NK-cell markers. From that second work: Seropositivity for HCMV was found in seven of the eight sequenced donors, with one seronegative. Certain NKG2C+ T cell clones were expanded, and their HCMV specificity remained unclear.

The sequenced material came from CD4+ T cells sorted from blood. This chain connects TRBV5-1 to TRBJ1-1; D not resolved. This clonotype originated in a woman under 30 in good health. CDR3 sequence (DNA): TGTGCCAGCAGCTTAGAAAGGAACACTGAAGCTTTCTTT. It codes for CASSLERNTEAFF.